These T cell receptor beta chains were read from a single sample in a study of cytomegalovirus exposure and HLA in healthy donors. Assay: immunoSEQ multiplex PCR; the TCRdb copy retains only in-frame clones and omits some. The table shows over 90,000 clones, with under 80% occurring only once. Sequenced input: PBMCs. These receptors all stem from a young woman in good health and CMV-seropositive. CDR3s include the opening cysteine and the closing phenylalanine or tryptophan. A D gene is named only where the DNA matches it firmly. Some rows mark clone size as missing; the rest say once, few, many or name a class of expanded clone.

D gene	CDR3 length	V gene	clone size	J gene	CDR3 DNA	CDR3 protein
-	14	TRBV18	-	TRBJ1-1	TGTGCCAGCTCGCGGAAGTCAATGAACACTGAAGCTTTCTTT	CASSRKSMNTEAFF
-	16	TRBV14	-	TRBJ2-2	TGTGCCAGCAGCCAAGGACCTAGGAGGGTAACCGGGGAGCTGTTTTTT	CASSQGPRRVTGELFF
TRBD1	16	TRBV25-1	-	TRBJ1-2	TGTGCCAGCAGTTATTCCGGGACAGCCTCAAACTATGGCTACACCTTC	CASSYSGTASNYGYTF
-	13	TRBV7-3	-	TRBJ2-7	TGTGCCAGCAGCTTTTCCCCTTCCTACGAGCAGTACTTC	CASSFSPSYEQYF
TRBD1	14	TRBV4-1	few	TRBJ1-6	TGCGCCAGCAGCCCGCGACAGGGAGACTCACCCCTCCACTTT	CASSPRQGDSPLHF
-	14	TRBV27	-	TRBJ2-2	TGTGCCAGCAGTTTAATGTCCGGCACCGGGGAGCTGTTTTTT	CASSLMSGTGELFF
-	13	TRBV2	once	TRBJ2-7	TGTGCCAGCAGTGAAGCGCGAAGCTACGAGCAGTACTTC	CASSEARSYEQYF
-	15	TRBV28	-	TRBJ1-1	TGTGCCAGCAGTTTATCCCCAGGAGGGGACACTGAAGCTTTCTTT	CASSLSPGGDTEAFF
TRBD2	14	TRBV6-5	-	TRBJ2-7	TGTGCCAGCAGCCCCCTAGCGGAGGCCTACGAGCAGTACTTC	CASSPLAEAYEQYF
-	14	TRBV27	few	TRBJ1-4	TGTGCCAGCAAGGAGTGGGCAACTAATGAAAAACTGTTTTTT	CASKEWATNEKLFF